This T cell receptor (beta chain) is drawn from a study of sequential checkpoint blockade in melanoma. The CDR3 extends over 15 amino acids. CDR1 and CDR2 from the germline V gene are SNHLY and FYNNEI. V lost 1 base to trimming and J lost 5 bases, with 11 bases between them. Treatment here: randomized to nivolumab then ipilimumab (arm A) or the reverse (arm B). This clone was observed once. Clones were sequenced by immunoSEQ multiplex PCR, and TCRdb holds only the in-frame ones, with some missing. The top ten clones hold roughly two thirds of a sample with 5,000 or so clones, around 73% of them seen once.

The sequence was collected from a human donor with melanoma. The specimen comprised CD8+ T cells sorted from blood (inferred from file names), sampled from a patient given nivolumab and ipilimumab in sequence. The chain carries TRBV2 and TRBJ2-2; D perhaps matches TRBD1 (6 bases). As DNA, the CDR3 is TGTGCCAGCAGTGAAGGGGGGCGCATAACCGGGGAGCTGTTTTTT. Amino acid sequence: CASSEGGRITGELFF.